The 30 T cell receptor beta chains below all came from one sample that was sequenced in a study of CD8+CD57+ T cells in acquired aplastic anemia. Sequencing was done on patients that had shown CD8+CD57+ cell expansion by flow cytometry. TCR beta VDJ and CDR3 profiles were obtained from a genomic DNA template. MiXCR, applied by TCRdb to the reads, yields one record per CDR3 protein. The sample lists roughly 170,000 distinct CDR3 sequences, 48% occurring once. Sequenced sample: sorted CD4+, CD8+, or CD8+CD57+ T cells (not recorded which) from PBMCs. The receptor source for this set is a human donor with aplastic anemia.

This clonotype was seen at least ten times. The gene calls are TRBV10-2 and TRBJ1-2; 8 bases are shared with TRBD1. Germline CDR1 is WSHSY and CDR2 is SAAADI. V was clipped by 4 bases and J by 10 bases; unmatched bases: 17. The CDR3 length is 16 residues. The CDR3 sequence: CASSGAEVQGADDYTF. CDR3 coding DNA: TGCGCCAGCAGTGGAGCCGAAGTTCAGGGGGCGGATGACTACACCTTC.

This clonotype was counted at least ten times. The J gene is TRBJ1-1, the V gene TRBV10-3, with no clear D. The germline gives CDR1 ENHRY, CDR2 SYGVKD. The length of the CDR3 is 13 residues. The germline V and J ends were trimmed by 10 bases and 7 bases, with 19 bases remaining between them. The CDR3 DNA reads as TGTGCCAGCCGTCCCGCGCCGGGTGGTGAAGCTTTCTTT. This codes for CASRPAPGGEAFF.

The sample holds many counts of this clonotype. The DNA of the CDR3 is TGTGCCAGCAGCCCCGGACAGATCTCCTACGAGCAGTACTTC. It translates to CASSPGQISYEQYF. The rearrangement uses TRBV11-2 and TRBJ2-7; D possibly corresponds to TRBD1 (6 bases). This CDR3 has 14 amino acids. Germline V gene lookup returns CDR1 SGHAT and CDR2 FQNNGV. V lost 5 bases to trimming and J lost 0 bases, with 11 bases between them.

CDR3 in amino acids: CSGDFSNTGELFF. CDR3 bases: TGCAGCGGGGACTTCTCGAACACCGGGGAGCTGTTTTTT. V is TRBV29-1 and J is TRBJ2-2; maybe TRBD2 (6 bases). V was trimmed by 7 bases and J by 0 bases, leaving 9 bases between them. This CDR3 has 13 residues. In germline, CDR1 is SQVTM, CDR2 ANQGSEA.

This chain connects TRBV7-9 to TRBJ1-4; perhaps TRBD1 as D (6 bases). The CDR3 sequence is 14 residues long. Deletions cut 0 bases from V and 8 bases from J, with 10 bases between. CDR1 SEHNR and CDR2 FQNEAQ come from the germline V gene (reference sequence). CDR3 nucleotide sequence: TGTGCCAGCAGCTTAGCAGGGGACAAAGAAAAACTGTTTTTT. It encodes CASSLAGDKEKLFF.

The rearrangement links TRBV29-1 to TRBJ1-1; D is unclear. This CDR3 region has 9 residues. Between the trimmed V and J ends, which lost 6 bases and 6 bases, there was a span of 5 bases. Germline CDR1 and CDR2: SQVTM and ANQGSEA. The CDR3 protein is CSVGAEAFF. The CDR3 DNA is TGCAGCGTGGGCGCTGAAGCTTTCTTT.

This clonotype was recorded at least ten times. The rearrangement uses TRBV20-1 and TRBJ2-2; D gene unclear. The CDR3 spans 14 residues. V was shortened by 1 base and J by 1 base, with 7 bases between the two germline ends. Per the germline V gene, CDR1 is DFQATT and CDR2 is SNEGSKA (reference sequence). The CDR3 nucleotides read TGCAGTGCTAGAGGCCCTCAGAACACCGGGGAGCTGTTTTTT. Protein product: CSARGPQNTGELFF.

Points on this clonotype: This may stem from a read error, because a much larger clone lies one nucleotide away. The CDR3 DNA is TGCAGTGCTAGAGATCCCCTGACAGGGGGGGGAGACACCATATATTTT. Protein: CSARDPLTGGGDTIYF. This rearrangement joins TRBV20-1 to TRBJ1-3; 9 bases are a match to TRBD1. CDR3 length: 16 residues. The V gene's germline CDR1 is DFQATT and CDR2 SNEGSKA (reference sequence). The ends lost 0 bases at V and 8 bases at J; junction bases unmatched: 11.

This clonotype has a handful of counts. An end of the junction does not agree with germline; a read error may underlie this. The CDR3 loop reads CASSSPLGPFTGELVF. CDR3 nucleotides: TGTGCCAGCAGTTCACCCCTGGGACCGTTCACCGGGGAGCTGGTTTTT. The chain recombines TRBV12-3 or TRBV12-4 with TRBJ2-2; D might be TRBD1 or TRBD2, each matching 5 bases. The CDR3 is 16 amino acids.

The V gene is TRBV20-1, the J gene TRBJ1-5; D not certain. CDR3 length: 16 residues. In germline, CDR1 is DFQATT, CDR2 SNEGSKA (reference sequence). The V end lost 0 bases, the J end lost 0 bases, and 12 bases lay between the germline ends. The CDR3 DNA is TGCAGTGCTAGAGATCTGATGGGAAATAGCAATCAGCCCCAGCATTTT. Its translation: CSARDLMGNSNQPQHF.

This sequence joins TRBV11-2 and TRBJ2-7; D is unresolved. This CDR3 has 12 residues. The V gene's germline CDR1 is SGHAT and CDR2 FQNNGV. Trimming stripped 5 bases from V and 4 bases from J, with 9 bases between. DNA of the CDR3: TGTGCCAGCAGCCTCAACACGTACGAGCAGTACTTC. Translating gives CASSLNTYEQYF.

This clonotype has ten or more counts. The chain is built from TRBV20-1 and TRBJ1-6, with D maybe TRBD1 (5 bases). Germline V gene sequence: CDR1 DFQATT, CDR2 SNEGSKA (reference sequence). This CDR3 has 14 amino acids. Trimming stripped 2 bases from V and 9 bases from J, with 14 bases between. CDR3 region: CSARSQGPISPLHF. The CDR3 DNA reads TGCAGTGCTAGATCCCAGGGTCCCATTTCACCCCTCCACTTT.

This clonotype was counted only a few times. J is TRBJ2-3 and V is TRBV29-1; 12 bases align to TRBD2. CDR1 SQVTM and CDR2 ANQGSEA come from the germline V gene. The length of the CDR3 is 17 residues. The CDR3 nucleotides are TGCAGTGCTAGAGATGGGTGGACTAGCGGGGTCACAGATACGCAGTATTTT. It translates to CSARDGWTSGVTDTQYF.

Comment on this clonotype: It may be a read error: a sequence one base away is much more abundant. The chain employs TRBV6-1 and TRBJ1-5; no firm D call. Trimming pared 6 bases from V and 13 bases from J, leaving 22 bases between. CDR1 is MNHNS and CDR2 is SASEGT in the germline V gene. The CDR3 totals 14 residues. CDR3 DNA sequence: TGTGCCAGCAGCCAGAGGCGAGACGGCCCCGGGCAGCATTTT. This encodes CASSQRRDGPGQHF.

The CDR3 bases are TGTGCCAGCAGTCGGTCAGGTTATAGCTCCTACAATGAGCAGTTCTTC. Encoded protein: CASSRSGYSSYNEQFF. The rearrangement uses TRBV28 and TRBJ2-1; D is unclear. Germline assignment: CDR1 MDHEN and CDR2 SYDVKM. V lost 5 bases to trimming and J lost 0 bases, with 14 bases between them. This CDR3 has 16 amino acids.

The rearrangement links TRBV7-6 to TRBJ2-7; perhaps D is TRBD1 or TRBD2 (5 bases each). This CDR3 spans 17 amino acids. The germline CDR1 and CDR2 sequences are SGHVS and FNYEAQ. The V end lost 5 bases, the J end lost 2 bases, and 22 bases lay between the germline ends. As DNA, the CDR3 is TGTGCCAGCAGCCCGAACATGGGGGTGGTAAGGACCTACGAGCAGTACTTC. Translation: CASSPNMGVVRTYEQYF.

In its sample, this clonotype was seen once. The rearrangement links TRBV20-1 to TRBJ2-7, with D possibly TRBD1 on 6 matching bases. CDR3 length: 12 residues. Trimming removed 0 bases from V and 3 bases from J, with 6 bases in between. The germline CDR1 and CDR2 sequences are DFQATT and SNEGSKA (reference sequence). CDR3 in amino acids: CSAREDSYEQYF. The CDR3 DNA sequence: TGCAGTGCTAGAGAGGACAGCTACGAGCAGTACTTC.

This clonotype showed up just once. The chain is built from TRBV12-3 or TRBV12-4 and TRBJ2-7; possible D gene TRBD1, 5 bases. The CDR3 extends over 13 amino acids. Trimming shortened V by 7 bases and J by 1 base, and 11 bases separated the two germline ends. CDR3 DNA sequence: TGTGCCAGCACCCCGCAGGGATCCTACGAGCAGTACTTC. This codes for CASTPQGSYEQYF.

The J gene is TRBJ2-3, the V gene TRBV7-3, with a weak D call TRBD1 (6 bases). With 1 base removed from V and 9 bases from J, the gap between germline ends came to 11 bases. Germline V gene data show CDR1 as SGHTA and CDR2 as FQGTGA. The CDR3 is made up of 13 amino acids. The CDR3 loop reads CASSLSGTSTQYF. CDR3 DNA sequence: TGTGCCAGCAGCTTAAGTGGGACATCCACGCAGTATTTT.

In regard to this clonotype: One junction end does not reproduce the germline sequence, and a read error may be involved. The CDR3 coding sequence is TGTGCCACCAGCTCCGGACCGGGACAGCGATTT. Translated: CATSSGPGQRF. The rearrangement links TRBV15 to TRBJ1-1; 7 nucleotides align to TRBD1. Per the germline V gene, CDR1 is LNHNV and CDR2 is YYDKDF (reference sequence). This CDR3 has 11 residues.

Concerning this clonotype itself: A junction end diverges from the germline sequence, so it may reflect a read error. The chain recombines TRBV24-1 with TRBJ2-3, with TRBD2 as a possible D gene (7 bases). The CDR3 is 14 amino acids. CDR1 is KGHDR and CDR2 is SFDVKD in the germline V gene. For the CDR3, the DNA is TGTGCCAGCAGTGGGGGGGACACAACAGATACGCAGTATTTT. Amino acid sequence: CASSGGDTTDTQYF.

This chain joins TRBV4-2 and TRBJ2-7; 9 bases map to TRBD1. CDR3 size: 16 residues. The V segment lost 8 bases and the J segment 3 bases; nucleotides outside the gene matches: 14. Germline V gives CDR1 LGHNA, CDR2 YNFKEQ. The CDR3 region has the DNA TGTGCCAGCGGCCCGCCGCCGGGACAGGGTGACTACGAGCAGTACTTC. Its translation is CASGPPPGQGDYEQYF.

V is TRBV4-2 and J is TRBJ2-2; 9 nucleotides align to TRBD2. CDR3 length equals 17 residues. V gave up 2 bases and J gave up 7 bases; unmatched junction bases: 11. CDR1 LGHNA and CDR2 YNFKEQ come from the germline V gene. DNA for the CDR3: TGTGCCAGCAGCCAATCGGTTGGCGGGGGGGCTGACGGGGAGCTGTTTTTT. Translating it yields CASSQSVGGGADGELFF.

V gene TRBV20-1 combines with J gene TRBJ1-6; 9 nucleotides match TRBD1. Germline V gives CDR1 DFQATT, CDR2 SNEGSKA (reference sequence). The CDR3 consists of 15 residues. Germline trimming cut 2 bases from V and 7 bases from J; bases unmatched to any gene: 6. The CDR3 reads CSARSGQGTNSPLHF. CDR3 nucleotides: TGCAGTGCTAGATCCGGACAGGGGACAAATTCACCCCTCCACTTT.

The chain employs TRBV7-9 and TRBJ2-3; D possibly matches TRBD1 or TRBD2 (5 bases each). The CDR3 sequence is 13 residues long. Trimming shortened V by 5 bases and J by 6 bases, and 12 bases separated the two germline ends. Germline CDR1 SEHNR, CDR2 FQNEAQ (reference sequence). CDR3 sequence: CASSGGSVDTQYF. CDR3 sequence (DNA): TGTGCCAGCAGCGGGGGTAGTGTGGATACGCAGTATTTT.

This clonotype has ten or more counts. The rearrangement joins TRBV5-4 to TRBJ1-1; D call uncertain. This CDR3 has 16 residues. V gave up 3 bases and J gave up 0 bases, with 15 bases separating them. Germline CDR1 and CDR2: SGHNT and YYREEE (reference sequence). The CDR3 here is CASSSSGDKMNTEAFF. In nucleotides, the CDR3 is TGTGCCAGCAGCTCCTCAGGCGACAAAATGAACACTGAAGCTTTCTTT.

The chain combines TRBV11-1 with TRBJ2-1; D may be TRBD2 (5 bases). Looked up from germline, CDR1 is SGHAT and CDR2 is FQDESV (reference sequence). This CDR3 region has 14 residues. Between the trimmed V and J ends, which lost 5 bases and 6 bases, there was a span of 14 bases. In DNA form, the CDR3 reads TGTGCCAGCAGCCGGACTCAAAAGGGCAATGAGCAGTTCTTC. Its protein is CASSRTQKGNEQFF.

The CDR3 region is CASSRTGAETQYF. CDR3 bases: TGTGCCAGCAGCCGGACAGGGGCAGAGACCCAGTACTTC. V and J are TRBV7-3 and TRBJ2-5; 9 bases fit TRBD1. Unmatched junction bases numbered 2, after V lost 5 bases and J lost 4 bases. This CDR3 contains 13 residues. CDR1 and CDR2 from the germline V gene are SGHTA and FQGTGA.

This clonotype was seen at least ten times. The CDR3 here is CSARGQAIEWGSYNEQFF. DNA of the CDR3: TGCAGTGCCCGGGGACAGGCCATAGAGTGGGGCTCCTACAATGAGCAGTTCTTC. The rearrangement uses TRBV20-1 and TRBJ2-1, with 8 bases matching TRBD1. The CDR3 contains 18 residues. The ends lost 6 bases at V and 0 bases at J; junction bases unmatched: 16. CDR1 DFQATT and CDR2 SNEGSKA come from the germline V gene (reference sequence).

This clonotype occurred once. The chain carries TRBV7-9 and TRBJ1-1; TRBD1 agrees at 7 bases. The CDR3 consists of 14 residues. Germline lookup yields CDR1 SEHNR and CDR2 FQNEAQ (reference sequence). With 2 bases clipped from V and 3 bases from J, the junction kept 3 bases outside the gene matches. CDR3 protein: CASSLRQGYTEAFF. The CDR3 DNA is TGTGCCAGCAGCTTACGACAGGGTTACACTGAAGCTTTCTTT.